The 14 T cell receptor beta chains presented below share a single source sample, sequenced in a study of OX40 agonist ivuxolimab in advanced cancers. Generated by immunoSEQ multiplex PCR, the TCRdb table keeps only in-frame clones and is missing some. Of 25,000 to 30,000 clones in the sample, approximately 91% were seen once. Sequenced material: CD4+ or CD8+ T cells sorted from blood, taken in a trial of the OX40 agonist ivuxolimab. The source of these receptors is an adult with an advanced solid tumor such as melanoma, head and neck, liver or kidney cancer.

The J gene is TRBJ1-4, the V gene TRBV7-9, with no clear D. The CDR3 covers 14 residues. Trimming cost V 4 bases and J 8 bases, with 14 bases left between them. The germline CDR1 and CDR2 sequences are SEHNR and FQNEAQ (reference sequence). CDR3 nucleotides: TGTGCCAGCAGCTCCCAGACCCTGGAGGAAAAACTGTTTTTT. This translates into CASSSQTLEEKLFF.

The gene calls are TRBV28 and TRBJ2-7, with 9 bases that match TRBD1. The CDR3 spans 17 residues. Germline CDR1 MDHEN, CDR2 SYDVKM. V lost 1 base and J lost 3; bases outside the gene matches: 10. This CDR3 reads CASSLLGTGQGIYEQYF. The CDR3 DNA reads as TGTGCCAGCAGTTTATTGGGTACGGGACAGGGAATCTACGAGCAGTACTTC.

The V call is TRBV9, the J call TRBJ1-4; no clear D. Germline CDR1 is SGDLS and CDR2 is YYNGEE. The CDR3 runs 12 residues. V was trimmed by 2 bases and J by 8 bases, leaving 7 bases between them. CDR3 region: CASSVSGEKLFF. The CDR3 DNA is TGTGCCAGCAGCGTCTCGGGGGAAAAACTGTTTTTT.

This sequence joins TRBV2 and TRBJ1-2; D remains ambiguous. V lost 6 bases, J lost 4 bases, and 15 bases lay in between. The CDR3 covers 14 residues. Germline V gene lookup returns CDR1 SNHLY and CDR2 FYNNEI. This CDR3 is CASSETRPTYGYTF. DNA of the CDR3: TGTGCCAGCAGCGAGACGCGACCGACCTATGGCTACACCTTC.

This CDR3 reads CASSDSPGTWILEGGYTF. DNA for the CDR3: TGTGCCAGCAGTGATTCCCCCGGGACATGGATATTAGAGGGAGGCTACACCTTC. V usage is TRBV11-2 and J usage is TRBJ1-2, with a weak D call TRBD1 (6 bases). The V and J ends lost 6 bases and 8 bases respectively, with 31 bases between them. The CDR3 runs 18 residues. Germline assignment: CDR1 SGHAT and CDR2 FQNNGV.

The chain has TRBV5-1 and TRBJ2-1; D call uncertain. CDR3 length: 11 residues. CDR1 is SGHRS, CDR2 YFSETQ, per germline. Trimming took off 3 bases at V and 8 bases at J, with 6 bases between the two ends. In DNA form, the CDR3 reads TGCGCCAGCAGCTGGTCCGATGAGCAGTTCTTC. Its translation: CASSWSDEQFF.

The rearrangement links TRBV29-1 to TRBJ1-5; D not certain. The CDR3 totals 10 residues. The V gene's germline CDR1 is SQVTM and CDR2 ANQGSEA. V lost 6 bases and J lost 5, with 5 bases in between. CDR3: CSVGDQPQHF. The CDR3 DNA sequence: TGCAGCGTGGGAGATCAGCCCCAGCATTTT. The full variable domain, completed using reference TRBV29-1 and TRBJ1-5, is SAVISQKPSRDICQRGTSLTIQCQVDSQVTMMFWYRQQPGQSLTLIATANQGSEATYESGFVIDKFPISRPNLTFSTLTVSNMSPEDSSIYLCSVGDQPQHFGDGTRLSIL.

J is TRBJ2-5 and V is TRBV6-6; weak D call: TRBD2 (5 bases). Trimming shortened V by 5 bases and J by 5 bases, and 18 bases separated the two germline ends. The CDR3 sequence is 15 residues long. The germline V gene has CDR1 MNHNY and CDR2 SVGAGI (reference sequence). CDR3 residues: CASSDTFGERETQYF. CDR3 in DNA: TGTGCCAGCAGTGACACCTTTGGGGAGCGGGAGACCCAGTACTTC.

The V gene is TRBV4-1, the J gene TRBJ2-7; 12 bases map to TRBD2. The CDR3 is 16 amino acids. J was trimmed by 2 bases and V by 4 bases; bases with no gene match: 6. The germline CDR1 and CDR2 sequences are MGHRA and YSYEKL. CDR3 DNA: TGCGCCAGCAGCCCCCTAGGACTAGCGGGAACCTACGAGCAGTACTTC. As protein: CASSPLGLAGTYEQYF.

The V gene is TRBV27, the J gene TRBJ2-7; D is possibly TRBD1 (6 bases). The CDR3 is made up of 14 amino acids. CDR1 is MNHEY, CDR2 SMNVEV, per germline (reference sequence). V dropped 7 bases and J dropped 0 bases, with 13 bases sitting between them. DNA of the CDR3: TGTGCCAGCAAAGGGGCAGGGGCCTCCTACGAGCAGTACTTC. It is translated as CASKGAGASYEQYF.

The chain combines TRBV7-9 with TRBJ1-2, with D perhaps TRBD1 (5 bases). CDR1 and CDR2 (germline): SEHNR, FQNEAQ (reference sequence). The CDR3 has 18 residues. V was trimmed by 1 base and J by 0 bases, leaving 18 bases between them. In DNA form, the CDR3 reads TGTGCCAGCAGCTTAGATGTCCAGGGTAAAGCTTCTAACTATGGCTACACCTTC. Encoded protein: CASSLDVQGKASNYGYTF.

The genes are TRBV7-3 and TRBJ2-1, with 10 bases that match TRBD1. The V gene's germline CDR1 is SGHTA and CDR2 FQGTGA. The CDR3 covers 17 residues. The trim removed 1 base at V and 5 bases at J, leaving 8 bases unmatched. Here the CDR3 DNA reads TGTGCCAGCAGCTTAAGCACCGGGACAGGGGCCCACAATGAGCAGTTCTTC. This sequence encodes CASSLSTGTGAHNEQFF.

This clone was counted between two and nine times. The same CDR3 arises from other DNA sequences in this sample as well. The J gene is TRBJ1-1, the V gene TRBV4-1, with 8 bases aligning to TRBD1. Trimming removed 0 bases from V and 1 base from J; junction bases left unmatched: 1. Germline CDR1 reads MGHRA; CDR2 reads YSYEKL. CDR3 size: 15 residues. CDR3 in amino acids: CASSQEGQGNTEAFF. CDR3 DNA: TGCGCCAGCAGCCAAGAAGGACAGGGGAACACTGAAGCTTTCTTT.

The gene calls are TRBV6-5 and TRBJ2-2, with D maybe TRBD1 (5 bases). Germline CDR1 and CDR2: MNHEY and SVGAGI. CDR3 length: 14 residues. The CDR3 here is CAGAPSANTGELFF. Written as DNA, the CDR3 is TGTGCAGGGGCCCCATCCGCGAACACCGGGGAGCTGTTTTTT.